The 19 T cell receptor beta chains listed next were all sequenced from one sample in a study of breast tumors, draining lymph nodes, adjacent tissues (dated by TCRdb to 2015 to 2016). The method behind the library was multiplex PCR. Sequencing relied on an Illumina HiSeq 2000. TCRdb reworked the public reads: Q25 trimming with fastp, MiXCR clone assembly, productive beta chains retained. One record per CDR3 amino acid sequence lists the most common genes and DNA. The sample table shows under 80,000 distinct CDR3 sequences, and approximately 47% are seen once. About 8.4% of the sample goes to the ten largest clones. Sequenced sample: breast tumor tissue. These receptors originate from a female donor with breast cancer. Some clones in this sample may be carry-over from other donors' samples.

This clonotype ranks as medium-sized. The chain joins TRBV7-9 to TRBJ2-1; 9 nucleotides align to TRBD1. Germline V gene data show CDR1 as SEHNR and CDR2 as FQNEAQ (reference sequence). V lost 2 bases to trimming and J lost 4 bases; unmatched junction nucleotides: 3. The CDR3 consists of 15 residues. CDR3 sequence reads: CASSLRQGGYNEQFF. The CDR3 nucleotides are TGTGCCAGCAGCTTACGACAGGGGGGTTACAATGAGCAGTTCTTC.

Remarks on this clonotype: Given a much more abundant clone one base away, this may be a read error. This CDR3 is missing its conserved last phenylalanine or tryptophan, likely due to a read error. The V and J genes are TRBV10-2 and TRBJ2-7; TRBD2 is a possible D gene (5 bases). Germline V gene data show CDR1 as WSHSY and CDR2 as SAAADI. The CDR3 spans 13 residues. The CDR3 DNA is TGTGCCAGCTCACCCAACCTAGCAGTCGAGCAGTACTCC. It is translated as CASSPNLAVEQYS.

This chain joins TRBV29-1 and TRBJ1-5; tentative D call: TRBD1 (6 bases). Germline V gives CDR1 SQVTM, CDR2 ANQGSEA. The CDR3 is 13 residues long. With 2 bases removed from V and 11 bases from J, the gap between germline ends came to 16 bases. CDR3 protein: CSVEPPGVETQHF. The CDR3 bases are TGCAGCGTTGAACCCCCAGGGGTTGAGACCCAGCATTTT. Full variable domain (outside the CDR3, taken from reference TRBV29-1 and TRBJ1-5): SAVISQKPSRDICQRGTSLTIQCQVDSQVTMMFWYRQQPGQSLTLIATANQGSEATYESGFVIDKFPISRPNLTFSTLTVSNMSPEDSSIYLCSVEPPGVETQHFGDGTRLSIL.

This clonotype showed up many times. The chain is built from TRBV19 and TRBJ1-6; maybe TRBD1 (6 bases). This CDR3 contains 18 residues. V was trimmed by 2 bases and J by 5 bases, leaving 19 bases between them. Per germline, CDR1 LNHDA and CDR2 SQIVND (reference sequence). The CDR3, as DNA: TGTGCCAGTAGTATAAAAGGGTCCGGACAGAGTCATAATTCACCCCTCCACTTT. Translation: CASSIKGSGQSHNSPLHF.

On this clonotype: At one of its ends the junction is not consistent with the germline gene, which may arise from a read error. This chain uses TRBV24-1 with TRBJ2-3; D is perhaps TRBD1 or TRBD2 (5 bases each). CDR3 size: 16 residues. Per germline, CDR1 KGHDR and CDR2 SFDVKD. CDR3: CATSSRGPRGTDTQYF. The CDR3, as DNA: TGTGCCACCAGTTCAAGGGGACCCCGGGGCACTGATACGCAGTATTTT.

This clonotype has a count of ten or more. This chain connects TRBV9 to TRBJ1-1, with D perhaps matching TRBD1 (5 bases). The CDR3 length is 14 residues. V was trimmed by 4 bases and J by 4 bases, leaving 14 bases between them. Germline values: CDR1 SGDLS, CDR2 YYNGEE. CDR3 nucleotides: TGTGCCAGCAGCCCCCTGGAGGGGCGCACTGAAGCTTTCTTT. It is translated as CASSPLEGRTEAFF.

Regarding this clonotype: A much bigger clone sits one base away, suggesting this may be a read error. The chain joins TRBV27 to TRBJ2-5; D possibly corresponds to TRBD1 (6 bases). Germline V gives CDR1 MNHEY, CDR2 SMNVEV (reference sequence). Trimming took 8 bases from V and 3 from J, leaving 16 bases between them. This CDR3 has 14 residues. This CDR3 reads CASADRCPKETQYF. The CDR3 bases are TGTGCCAGCGCCGACAGGTGCCCTAAAGAGACCCAGTACTTC.

This clonotype was observed at least ten times. The J gene is TRBJ1-2, the V gene TRBV5-8, with 7 bases that match TRBD1. There are 14 residues in the CDR3. Per germline, CDR1 SGHTS and CDR2 YDEGEE. The V segment lost 4 bases and the J segment 4 bases; nucleotides outside the gene matches: 7. In DNA form, the CDR3 reads TGTGCCAGCAGCAGGGACAGATTAATCTATGGCTACACCTTC. Translation gives CASSRDRLIYGYTF.

The CDR3 nucleotides read TGTGCCAGCAGCTTGGGAGTGGAGACCCAGCATTTT. This gives the protein CASSLGVETQHF. This chain joins TRBV7-9 and TRBJ1-5; no clear D. This CDR3 region has 12 residues. Germline V gene lookup returns CDR1 SEHNR and CDR2 FQNEAQ (reference sequence). The germline V and J ends were trimmed by 3 bases and 11 bases, with 11 bases remaining between them.

This chain joins TRBV12-3 or TRBV12-4 and TRBJ2-5; TRBD1 matches at 7 bases. V trimming: 5 bases; J trimming: 5 bases; junction bases outside the gene matches: 5. This CDR3 spans 13 amino acids. The CDR3: CASSPTGLETQYF. CDR3 DNA sequence: TGTGCCAGCAGTCCGACAGGGCTGGAGACCCAGTACTTC.

This clonotype has only one observation. The genes are TRBV12-3 or TRBV12-4 and TRBJ2-1; D is perhaps TRBD2 (6 bases). The CDR3 is 16 residues long. V gave up 7 bases and J gave up 7 bases, with 23 bases separating them. Here the CDR3 reads CASTKPGTGGENEQFF. The CDR3, as DNA: TGTGCCAGCACCAAACCCGGGACTGGCGGGGAAAATGAGCAGTTCTTC.

This clonotype was observed at least ten times. The CDR3 nucleotides are TGTGCCACCAGCAGAGCGGGCAGGGCTGTGGGCACTGAAGCTTTCTTT. It is translated as CATSRAGRAVGTEAFF. J is TRBJ1-1 and V is TRBV15; TRBD1 is a possible D gene (5 bases). This CDR3 is built from 16 residues. The germline gives CDR1 LNHNV, CDR2 YYDKDF (reference sequence). Trimming removed 1 base from V and 4 bases from J, with 16 bases in between.

This sequence joins TRBV5-1 and TRBJ1-2; 7 bases line up with TRBD1. The CDR3 spans 14 residues. Trimming cost V 2 bases and J 3 bases; bases outside gene matches: 4. Germline loops: CDR1 SGHRS, CDR2 YFSETQ. This CDR3 is CASSLTGTDYGYTF. The CDR3 DNA follows: TGCGCCAGCAGCTTAACCGGGACAGACTATGGCTACACCTTC.

This clonotype has ten or more counts. The chain couples TRBV20-1 to TRBJ2-7; D unclear. The V gene lost 3 bases and the J gene lost 2 bases, with 14 bases spanning the gap. CDR1 and CDR2 from the germline V gene are DFQATT and SNEGSKA (reference sequence). This CDR3 is 14 amino acids long. The DNA for the CDR3 is TGCAGTGCTAGTCGCGACACGTTGACCTACGAGCAGTACTTC. Its translation: CSASRDTLTYEQYF.

Many counts were recorded for this clonotype. The J gene is TRBJ1-5, the V gene TRBV24-1, with a possible D match to TRBD1 (6 bases). The CDR3 is made up of 14 amino acids. V gave up 1 base and J gave up 4 bases, with 7 bases separating them. The germline gives CDR1 KGHDR, CDR2 SFDVKD. The CDR3: CATSDFTGNQPQHF. The CDR3 bases are TGTGCCACCAGTGATTTCACAGGGAATCAGCCCCAGCATTTT.

This clonotype has a handful of counts. A read error may produce the germline difference seen at one junction end. CDR3 nucleotides: TGTGCCAGCAGCCGTCCGGCGGGGGCTCTGAGCACTGAACCTTTCTTT. Amino acids: CASSRPAGALSTEPFF. The genes are TRBV7-2 and TRBJ1-1; TRBD1 might be the D (6 bases). Germline V lookup: CDR1 SGHTA, CDR2 FQGNSA. CDR3 length: 16 amino acids. The entire variable domain, with the rest obtained from reference TRBV7-2 and TRBJ1-1, is as follows: GAGVSQSPSNKVTEKGKDVELRCDPISGHTALYWYRQSLGQGLEFLIYFQGNSAPDKSGLPSDRFSAERTGGSVSTLTIQRTQQEDSAVYLCASSRPAGALSTEPFFGQGTRLTVV.

The chain joins TRBV2 to TRBJ2-5; 7 nucleotides agree with TRBD2. The ends lost 8 bases at V and 5 bases at J; junction bases unmatched: 5. This CDR3 is 12 amino acids long. The germline gives CDR1 SNHLY, CDR2 FYNNEI. The CDR3 loop reads CASSYSGETQYF. CDR3 coding DNA: TGTGCCAGCTCCTATAGCGGGGAGACCCAGTACTTC.

This clonotype has at least ten counts. V usage is TRBV7-9 and J usage is TRBJ2-1, with TRBD2 as a possible D gene (6 bases). Per germline, CDR1 SEHNR and CDR2 FQNEAQ (reference sequence). The V end lost 5 bases, the J end lost 8 bases, and 19 bases lay between the germline ends. This CDR3 contains 15 residues. The CDR3 protein is CASSAGFGGAHEQFF. For the CDR3, the DNA is TGTGCCAGCAGCGCCGGGTTTGGCGGGGCGCATGAGCAGTTCTTC.

Notes on this clonotype: The junction does not match germline at one end; this may be a read error. The chain has TRBV20-1 and TRBJ1-5; D call uncertain. Germline V gives CDR1 DFQATT, CDR2 SNEGSKA (reference sequence). This CDR3 is 15 amino acids long. The CDR3 coding sequence is TGCAGTACTGTAGCGGGAGAGGTGTACAATGAGCCCCAGCATTTT. Amino acids: CSTVAGEVYNEPQHF.